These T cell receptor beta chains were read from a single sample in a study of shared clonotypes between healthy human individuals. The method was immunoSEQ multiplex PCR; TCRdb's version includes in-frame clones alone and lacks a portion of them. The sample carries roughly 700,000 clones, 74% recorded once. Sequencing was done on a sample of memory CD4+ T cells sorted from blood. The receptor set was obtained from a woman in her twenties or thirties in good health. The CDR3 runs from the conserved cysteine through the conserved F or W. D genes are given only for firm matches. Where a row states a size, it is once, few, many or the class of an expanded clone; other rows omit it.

TGTGCCAGCAGTTTATATCCCGGGAACATTCAGTACTTC	CASSLYPGNIQYF	13	TRBV28	many	.	TRBJ2-4
TGTGCCAGCAGCTATCGGGCCGATACGCAGTATTTT	CASSYRADTQYF	12	TRBV5-4	.	.	TRBJ2-3
TGTGCCAGCAGCTCATGGACGGGGGACGGTGGCAATCAGCCCCAGCATTTT	CASSSWTGDGGNQPQHF	17	TRBV7-9	.	.	TRBJ1-5
TGTGCCAGCAGCTTGCCGACGGGGGGCGAAGCTTTCTTT	CASSLPTGGEAFF	13	TRBV5-6	.	.	TRBJ1-1
TGTGCCAGTACCCAGAGGGGCCAGTTAAACATTCAGTACTTC	CASTQRGQLNIQYF	14	TRBV19	.	.	TRBJ2-4
TGTGCCAGCAGCTCCATTAGCGGGAGGGCTTACGAGCAGTACTTC	CASSSISGRAYEQYF	15	TRBV11-2	.	TRBD2	TRBJ2-7
TGCGCCAGCAGCGATCTTAGCGGGAGCGGAGATGAGCAGTTCTTC	CASSDLSGSGDEQFF	15	TRBV5-1	.	TRBD2	TRBJ2-1
TGTGCCAGTAGTGGCCACGGCGGGAGGGCTAAAGAGACCCAGTACTTC	CASSGHGGRAKETQYF	16	TRBV19	.	TRBD2	TRBJ2-5
TGTGCCAGCTCACGTCAAGGACAGGGCTACGAGCAGTACTTC	CASSRQGQGYEQYF	14	TRBV18	many	TRBD1	TRBJ2-7
TGTGCCAGCTCACCACGGGGGAGCGGGAGGTCCTACAATGAGCAGTTCTTC	CASSPRGSGRSYNEQFF	17	TRBV18	.	TRBD2	TRBJ2-1
TGTGCCAGCAAGGGAAAACCGAGGGACTCTGGAAACACCATATATTTT	CASKGKPRDSGNTIYF	16	TRBV9	.	.	TRBJ1-3
TGTGCCAGCAGCCACCCCCTCGGGTATGCTGGGGCCAACGTCCTGACTTTC	CASSHPLGYAGANVLTF	17	TRBV4-2	few	.	TRBJ2-6
TGTGCCAGCAGTGAGGACAGAAACTCTGGAAACACCATATATTTT	CASSEDRNSGNTIYF	15	TRBV2	few	.	TRBJ1-3
TGTGCCAGTAGTACGGGCTGGGTGGCTTTCTTT	CASSTGWVAFF	11	TRBV19	.	.	TRBJ1-1
TGCGCCAGCAGCTTACAGACTCCCTCCTACGAGCAGTACTTC	CASSLQTPSYEQYF	14	TRBV5-1	.	.	TRBJ2-7
TGCGCCAGCAGCCTCGGACTGGGCAATGAGCAGTTCTTC	CASSLGLGNEQFF	13	TRBV5-1	.	.	TRBJ2-1
TGTGCCAGCAGCTTAGGAAGAGACCAGCCCCAGCATTTT	CASSLGRDQPQHF	13	TRBV7-9	few	.	TRBJ1-5
TGTGCCAGCAGCCCTCTCGGGCAGGGGAGGCACGAGCAGTACTTC	CASSPLGQGRHEQYF	15	TRBV28	.	.	TRBJ2-7
TGTGCCAGCAGAACGGACAGGGGGTACATCTACGAGCAGTACTTC	CASRTDRGYIYEQYF	15	TRBV27	.	TRBD1	TRBJ2-7
TGTGCCAGCAGCCGCACTCCGGGACAGGGTGACAATGAGCAGTTCTTC	CASSRTPGQGDNEQFF	16	TRBV7-6	.	TRBD1	TRBJ2-1
TGTGCCAGTAGTATAGAAGGGCTCGTTCACGAAAAACTGTTTTTT	CASSIEGLVHEKLFF	15	TRBV19	.	.	TRBJ1-4
TGTGCCAGCGGCGATTCTGGGGCCAACGTCCTGACTTTC	CASGDSGANVLTF	13	TRBV25-1	.	.	TRBJ2-6
TGTGCCATCAGTGAGTCGAGTACAGGGACCTACGAGCAGTACTTC	CAISESSTGTYEQYF	15	TRBV10-3	.	.	TRBJ2-7
TGTGCCAGCAGTTTCTCCAGGGGAAACACTGAAGCTTTCTTT	CASSFSRGNTEAFF	14	TRBV27	.	.	TRBJ1-1